This record concerns one TCR beta chain sequence. The antigen is not known. This CDR3 spans 15 amino acids. Germline V CDR1 and CDR2: KGHSH, LQKENI. The germline V and J ends were trimmed by 2 bases and 5 bases, with 15 bases remaining between them. This specimen comes from a study of cytomegalovirus exposure and HLA in healthy donors. Turning to the study itself: The platform used for the 120 validation repertoires matched that of the 650 to 750 first-cohort repertoires, a later analysis reported. Study findings and constraints: In vitro confirmation showed a few CMV-associated chains to be CMV antigen specific. Cytomegalovirus-associated TCR beta chains were listed, numbering approximately 150.

Assay used: immunoSEQ multiplex PCR; TCRdb lists only in-frame clones, some missing. This sample carries some 77,000 clones, just under 95% of them seen once, and the ten largest clones take about 1.4%. The material sequenced was PBMCs. This sequence was found in a man between 18 and 29 years old in good health and CMV-seropositive. The chain has TRBV18 and TRBJ1-1; the D is unclear. In DNA form, the CDR3 reads TGTGCCAGCTCACCAAAAGAGGGTAGTTGGACTGAAGCTTTCTTT. Protein product: CASSPKEGSWTEAFF.